This T cell receptor beta chain derives from a study of blood T cell repertoires in COVID-19. Study details: Specimens from acute and convalescent COVID-19 originated in the United States, Italy and Spain. T cells, B-cell-depleted T cells, or PBMCs provided the cDNA or gDNA that served as material.

Sequenced by immunoSEQ multiplex PCR; TCRdb stores in-frame clones only, minus some. Here the sample spans tens of thousands of clones, roughly 90% being singletons. Followed over time, Seattle patients had been enrolled while infection was active. Germline values: CDR1 SGHTA, CDR2 FQGNSA. Trimming removed 5 bases from V and 2 bases from J; junction bases left unmatched: 3. The CDR3 sequence is 14 residues long. The rearrangement links TRBV7-2 to TRBJ1-3; 7 bases fit TRBD1. Specimen: peripheral blood. The receptor comes from a man aged 60 to 75 with COVID-19, enrolled during active disease. The CDR3 loop reads CASSPQGAGNTIYF. As DNA, the CDR3 is TGTGCCAGCAGCCCTCAGGGGGCTGGAAACACCATATATTTT.